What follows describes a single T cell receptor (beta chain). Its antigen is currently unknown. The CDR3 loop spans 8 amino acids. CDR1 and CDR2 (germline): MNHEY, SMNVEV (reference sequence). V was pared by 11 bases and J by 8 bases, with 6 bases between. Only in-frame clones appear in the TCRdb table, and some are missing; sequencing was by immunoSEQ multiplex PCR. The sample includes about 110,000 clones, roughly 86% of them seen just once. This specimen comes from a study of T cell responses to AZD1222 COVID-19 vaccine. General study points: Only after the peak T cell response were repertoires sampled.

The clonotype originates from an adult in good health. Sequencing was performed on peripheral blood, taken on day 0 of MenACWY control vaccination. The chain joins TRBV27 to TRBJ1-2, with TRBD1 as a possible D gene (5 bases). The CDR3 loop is CAPGGYTF. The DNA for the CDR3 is TGTGCCCCAGGGGGCTACACCTTC.